The 10 T cell receptor beta chains given below trace back to one sample, sequenced in a study of OX40 agonist ivuxolimab in advanced cancers. Libraries were constructed by the immunoSEQ multiplex PCR assay. TCRdb took this table from immuneACCESS and kept in-frame rearrangements with V and J called. Such tables lack part of the clones; where checked against another copy, unresolved V genes explain under half of the gap, and the rest is unexplained. The sample records tens of thousands of clones, approximately 90% of which are singletons. Jointly, the top ten make up 8.7% of the sample. The sequencing used CD4+ or CD8+ T cells sorted from blood, collected in a trial of the OX40 agonist ivuxolimab. The receptors shown here come from an adult with an advanced solid tumor such as melanoma, head and neck, liver or kidney cancer.

The chain couples TRBV27 to TRBJ2-1; D is possibly TRBD2 (7 bases). V lost 3 bases to trimming and J lost 7 bases, with 16 bases between them. Looked up from germline, CDR1 is MNHEY and CDR2 is SMNVEV (reference sequence). This CDR3 has 15 residues. CDR3 sequence reads: CASSFWGGRSNEQFF. Written as DNA, the CDR3 is TGTGCCAGCAGTTTTTGGGGGGGGCGCAGTAATGAGCAGTTCTTC.

The chain carries TRBV7-2 and TRBJ2-1, with D uncertain. The CDR3 sequence is 16 residues long. Looked up from germline, CDR1 is SGHTA and CDR2 is FQGNSA. V was trimmed by 1 base and J by 3 bases, leaving 13 bases between them. The CDR3 nucleotides read TGTGCCAGCAGCTTAGGCCTCGGGTTCGGCTACAATGAGCAGTTCTTC. The encoded protein is CASSLGLGFGYNEQFF. Full variable domain (remainder filled in from reference TRBV7-2 and TRBJ2-1): GAGVSQSPSNKVTEKGKDVELRCDPISGHTALYWYRQSLGQGLEFLIYFQGNSAPDKSGLPSDRFSAERTGGSVSTLTIQRTQQEDSAVYLCASSLGLGFGYNEQFFGPGTRLTVL.

This chain uses TRBV5-1 with TRBJ1-1; tentatively, D is TRBD1 (6 bases). Trimming took 0 bases from V and 4 from J, leaving 7 bases between them. This CDR3 is 13 amino acids long. Germline V lookup: CDR1 SGHRS, CDR2 YFSETQ. Written as DNA, the CDR3 is TGCGCCAGCAGCTTGGAAGGGGGCACTGAAGCTTTCTTT. Amino acid sequence: CASSLEGGTEAFF. Full variable domain (remainder filled in from reference TRBV5-1 and TRBJ1-1): KAGVTQTPRYLIKTRGQQVTLSCSPISGHRSVSWYQQTPGQGLQFLFEYFSETQRNKGNFPGRFSGRQFSNSRSEMNVSTLELGDSALYLCASSLEGGTEAFFGQGTRLTVV.

V usage is TRBV5-4 and J usage is TRBJ1-2; 9 bases are shared with TRBD1. The CDR3 covers 17 residues. The V gene end was trimmed by 4 bases and the J gene end by 2 bases; junction bases not matched to a gene: 12. Germline CDR1 is SGHNT and CDR2 is YYREEE (reference sequence). The CDR3 nucleotides read TGTGCCAGCAGCGGGGACAGGGTTTCTTGGTTAAACTATGGCTACACCTTC. This translates into CASSGDRVSWLNYGYTF.

The chain is built from TRBV5-4 and TRBJ1-4; TRBD1 might be the D (5 bases). V was pared by 2 bases and J by 7 bases, with 9 bases between. Germline V gives CDR1 SGHNT, CDR2 YYREEE (reference sequence). This CDR3 region has 13 residues. In DNA form, the CDR3 reads TGTGCCAGCAGCTTTGAGGGGCGTGAAAAACTGTTTTTT. As protein: CASSFEGREKLFF.

This clone has more than one count but fewer than ten. This chain uses TRBV5-3 with TRBJ1-5, with D unresolved. TRBV5-3 is an ORF for which the function is uncertain. The CDR3 totals 14 residues. V dropped 0 bases and J dropped 5 bases, with 9 bases sitting between them. CDR3 in DNA: TGTGCCAGAAGCTTGGAGGACTTAGATCAGCCCCAGCATTTT. Protein sequence: CARSLEDLDQPQHF.

The CDR3: CASSQLWSRGSTEAFF. In nucleotides, the CDR3 is TGCGCCAGCAGCCAATTGTGGAGCAGGGGATCCACTGAAGCTTTCTTT. The chain joins TRBV4-3 to TRBJ1-1; a weak D match, TRBD1 (6 bases). Germline CDR1 and CDR2: LGHNA and YSLEER. V was trimmed by 2 bases and J by 4 bases, leaving 17 bases between them. This CDR3 comprises 16 residues.

CDR3 region: CASSVTSGGYEQYF. The CDR3 DNA reads TGTGCCAGTAGTGTGACTAGCGGGGGCTACGAGCAGTACTTC. The V call is TRBV19, the J call TRBJ2-7, with TRBD2 matching over 12 bases. Per the germline V gene, CDR1 is LNHDA and CDR2 is SQIVND (reference sequence). Losses at the gene ends were 5 bases for V and 3 bases for J; bases not matched to a gene: 2. CDR3 length: 14 residues.

This sequence joins TRBV7-6 and TRBJ2-3; D uncertain. The CDR3 runs to 14 residues. Germline V gene sequence: CDR1 SGHVS, CDR2 FNYEAQ. V lost 7 bases to trimming and J lost 4 bases, with 15 bases between them. The CDR3 region is CASTLRVGADTQYF. DNA of the CDR3: TGTGCCAGCACGTTAAGGGTGGGCGCAGATACGCAGTATTTT.

This chain links TRBV21-1 with TRBJ2-7; the tabulated D call, TRBD1, remains unverified against the DNA. TRBV21-1 is marked as a pseudogene. This CDR3 is built from 17 residues. The CDR3 DNA follows: TGTGCCAGCAGCAAAGCGCTCAGGACAGGGTCCGTGAACGAGCAGTACTTC. Protein sequence: CASSKALRTGSVNEQYF.